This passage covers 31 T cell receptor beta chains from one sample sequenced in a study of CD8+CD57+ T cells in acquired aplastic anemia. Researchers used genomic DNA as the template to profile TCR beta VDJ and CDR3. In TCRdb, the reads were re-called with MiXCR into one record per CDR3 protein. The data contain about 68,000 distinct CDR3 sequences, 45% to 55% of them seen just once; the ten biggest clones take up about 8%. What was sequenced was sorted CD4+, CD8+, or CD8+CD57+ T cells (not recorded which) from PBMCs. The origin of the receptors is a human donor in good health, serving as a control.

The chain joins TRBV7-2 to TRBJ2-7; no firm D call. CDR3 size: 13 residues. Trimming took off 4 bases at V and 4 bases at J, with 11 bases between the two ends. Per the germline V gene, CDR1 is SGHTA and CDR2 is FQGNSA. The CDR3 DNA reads TGTGCCAGCAGCTCAGTGCGTAGTTACGAGCAGTACTTC. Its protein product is CASSSVRSYEQYF.

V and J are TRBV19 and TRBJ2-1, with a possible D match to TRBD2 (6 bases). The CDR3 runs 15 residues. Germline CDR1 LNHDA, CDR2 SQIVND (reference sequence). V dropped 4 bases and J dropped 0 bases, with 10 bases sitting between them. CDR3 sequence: CASSKAGSSYNEQFF. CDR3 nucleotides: TGTGCCAGTAGTAAAGCGGGCAGCTCCTACAATGAGCAGTTCTTC.

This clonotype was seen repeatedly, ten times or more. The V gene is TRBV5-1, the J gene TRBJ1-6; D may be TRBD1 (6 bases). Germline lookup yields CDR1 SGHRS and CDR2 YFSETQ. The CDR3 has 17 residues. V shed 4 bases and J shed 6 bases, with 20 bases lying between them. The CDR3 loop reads CASSPTQRGGLNSPLHF. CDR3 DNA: TGCGCCAGCAGCCCCACCCAGAGGGGGGGCCTTAATTCACCCCTCCACTTT.

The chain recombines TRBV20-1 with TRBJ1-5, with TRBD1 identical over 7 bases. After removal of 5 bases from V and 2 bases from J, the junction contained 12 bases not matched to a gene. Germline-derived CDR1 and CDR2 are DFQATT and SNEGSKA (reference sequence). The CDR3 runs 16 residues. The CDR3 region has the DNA TGCAGTGCTCCTCTCCGACAGGGACTAGGCAATCAGCCCCAGCATTTT. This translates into CSAPLRQGLGNQPQHF.

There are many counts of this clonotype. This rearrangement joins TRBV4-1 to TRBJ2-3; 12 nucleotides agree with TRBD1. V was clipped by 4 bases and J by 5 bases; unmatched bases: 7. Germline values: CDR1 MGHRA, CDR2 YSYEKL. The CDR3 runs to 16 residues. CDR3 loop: CASSLGGQGAKDTQYF. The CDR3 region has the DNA TGCGCCAGCAGCCTAGGGGGACAGGGGGCTAAAGATACGCAGTATTTT.

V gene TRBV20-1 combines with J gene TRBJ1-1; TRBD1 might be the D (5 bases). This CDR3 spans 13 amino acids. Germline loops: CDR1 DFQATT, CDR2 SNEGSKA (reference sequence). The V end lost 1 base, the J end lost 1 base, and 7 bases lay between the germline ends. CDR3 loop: CSARGDRNTEAFF. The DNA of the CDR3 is TGCAGTGCTAGAGGCGACAGGAACACTGAAGCTTTCTTT.

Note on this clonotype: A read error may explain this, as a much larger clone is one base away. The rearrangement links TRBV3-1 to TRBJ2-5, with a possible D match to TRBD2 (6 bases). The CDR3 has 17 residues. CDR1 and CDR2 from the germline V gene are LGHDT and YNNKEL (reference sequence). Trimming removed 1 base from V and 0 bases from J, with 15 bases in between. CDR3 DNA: TGTGCCAGCAGCCAAGCGGCGGGACCGCGCTACCAAGAGACCCAGTACTTC. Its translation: CASSQAAGPRYQETQYF.

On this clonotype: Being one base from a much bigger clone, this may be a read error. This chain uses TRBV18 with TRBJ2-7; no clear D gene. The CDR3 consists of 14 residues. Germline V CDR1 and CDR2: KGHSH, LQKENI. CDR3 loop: CASPPPAGSYEQYF. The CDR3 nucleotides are TGTGCCAGCCCACCACCGGCAGGATCCTACGAGCAGTACTTC.

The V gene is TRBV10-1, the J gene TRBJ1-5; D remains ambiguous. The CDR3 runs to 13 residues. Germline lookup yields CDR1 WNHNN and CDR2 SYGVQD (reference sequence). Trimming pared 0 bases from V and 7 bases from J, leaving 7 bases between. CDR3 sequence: CASSESGSQPQHF. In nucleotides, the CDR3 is TGCGCCAGCAGTGAGTCGGGGTCCCAGCCCCAGCATTTT.

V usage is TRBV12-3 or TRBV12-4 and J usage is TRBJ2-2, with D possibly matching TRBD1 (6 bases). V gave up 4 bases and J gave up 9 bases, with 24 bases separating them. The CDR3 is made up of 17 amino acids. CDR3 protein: CASSYYMGIGDIRELFF. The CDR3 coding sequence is TGTGCCAGCAGTTATTACATGGGGATAGGGGACATCAGGGAGCTGTTTTTT.

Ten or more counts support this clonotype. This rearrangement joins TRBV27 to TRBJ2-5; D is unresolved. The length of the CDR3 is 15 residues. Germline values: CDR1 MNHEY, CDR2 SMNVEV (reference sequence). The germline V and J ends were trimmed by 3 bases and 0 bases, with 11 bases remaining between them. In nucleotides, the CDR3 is TGTGCCAGCAGTTTGATAGGAGAGTACCAAGAGACCCAGTACTTC. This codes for CASSLIGEYQETQYF.

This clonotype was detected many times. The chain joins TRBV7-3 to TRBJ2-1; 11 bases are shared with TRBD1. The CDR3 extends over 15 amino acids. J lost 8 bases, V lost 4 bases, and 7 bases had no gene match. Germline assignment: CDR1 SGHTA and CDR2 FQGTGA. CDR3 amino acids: CASSSGQGAADEQFF. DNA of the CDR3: TGTGCCAGCAGCTCCGGACAGGGGGCAGCTGATGAGCAGTTCTTC.

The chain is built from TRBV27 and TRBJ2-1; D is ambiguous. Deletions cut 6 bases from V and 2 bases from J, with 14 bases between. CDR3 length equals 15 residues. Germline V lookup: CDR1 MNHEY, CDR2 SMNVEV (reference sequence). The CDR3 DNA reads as TGTGCCAGCAGCCACCTACCCACGGCCTACAATGAGCAGTTCTTC. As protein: CASSHLPTAYNEQFF.

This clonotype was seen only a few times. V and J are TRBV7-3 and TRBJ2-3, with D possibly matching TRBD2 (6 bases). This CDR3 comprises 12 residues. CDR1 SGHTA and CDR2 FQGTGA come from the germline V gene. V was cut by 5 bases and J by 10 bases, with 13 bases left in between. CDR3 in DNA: TGTGCCAGCAGCCCAGACACGGGGGCGCAGTATTTT. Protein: CASSPDTGAQYF.

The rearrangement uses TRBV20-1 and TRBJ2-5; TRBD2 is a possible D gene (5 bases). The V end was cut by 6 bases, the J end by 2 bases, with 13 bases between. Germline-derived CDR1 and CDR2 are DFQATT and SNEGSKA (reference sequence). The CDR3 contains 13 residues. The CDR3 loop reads CSAALAPQETQYF. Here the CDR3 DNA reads TGCAGTGCAGCCCTAGCCCCTCAAGAGACCCAGTACTTC.

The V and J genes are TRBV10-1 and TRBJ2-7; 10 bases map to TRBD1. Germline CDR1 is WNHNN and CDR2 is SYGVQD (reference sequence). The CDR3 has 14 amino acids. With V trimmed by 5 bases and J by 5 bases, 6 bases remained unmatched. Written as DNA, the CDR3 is TGCGCCAGCAGTACTGGGGGACAGGGGAACGAGCAGTACTTC. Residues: CASSTGGQGNEQYF.

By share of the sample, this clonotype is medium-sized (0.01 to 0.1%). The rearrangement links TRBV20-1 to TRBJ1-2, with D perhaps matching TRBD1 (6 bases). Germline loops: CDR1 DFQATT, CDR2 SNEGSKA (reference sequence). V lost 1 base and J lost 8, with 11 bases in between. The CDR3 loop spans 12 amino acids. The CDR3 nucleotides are TGCAGTGCTAGAGCCAGGGGCGGGGGCTACACCTTC. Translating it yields CSARARGGGYTF.

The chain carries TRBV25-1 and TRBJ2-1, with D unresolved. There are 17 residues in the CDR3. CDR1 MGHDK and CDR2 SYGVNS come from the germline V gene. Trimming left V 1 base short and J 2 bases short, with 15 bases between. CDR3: CASSELYGSAAYNEQFF. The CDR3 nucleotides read TGTGCCAGCAGTGAATTGTACGGGTCAGCCGCCTACAATGAGCAGTTCTTC.

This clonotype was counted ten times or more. CDR3 sequence reads: CASSPSGFAYEQYF. The CDR3 DNA sequence: TGTGCCAGCAGTCCTTCGGGTTTCGCCTACGAGCAGTACTTC. The chain joins TRBV27 to TRBJ2-7; no clear D gene. The CDR3 length is 14 residues. V was clipped by 5 bases and J by 2 bases, with 13 bases between them. The germline V gene has CDR1 MNHEY and CDR2 SMNVEV (reference sequence).

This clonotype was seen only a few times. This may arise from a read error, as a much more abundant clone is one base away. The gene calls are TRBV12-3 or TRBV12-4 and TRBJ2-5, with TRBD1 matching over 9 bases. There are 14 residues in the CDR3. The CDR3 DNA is TGTGCCGGCAGTTCACAGGGGGCTAGGGAGACCCAGTACTTC. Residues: CAGSSQGARETQYF.

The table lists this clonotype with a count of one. CDR3 sequence (DNA): TGTGCCAGCAGTGGGACCAGGGACTATGGCTACACCTTC. Protein sequence: CASSGTRDYGYTF. The rearrangement uses TRBV25-1 and TRBJ1-2; D may be TRBD1 (5 bases). Germline values: CDR1 MGHDK, CDR2 SYGVNS. CDR3 length: 13 residues. The V gene lost 4 bases and the J gene lost 3 bases, with 9 bases spanning the gap.

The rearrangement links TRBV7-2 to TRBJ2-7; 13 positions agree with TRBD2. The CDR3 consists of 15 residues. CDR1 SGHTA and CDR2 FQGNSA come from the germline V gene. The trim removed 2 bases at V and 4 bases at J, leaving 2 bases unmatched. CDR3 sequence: CASSLRGLAGYEQYF. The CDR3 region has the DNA TGTGCCAGCAGCTTACGGGGACTAGCGGGGTACGAGCAGTACTTC.

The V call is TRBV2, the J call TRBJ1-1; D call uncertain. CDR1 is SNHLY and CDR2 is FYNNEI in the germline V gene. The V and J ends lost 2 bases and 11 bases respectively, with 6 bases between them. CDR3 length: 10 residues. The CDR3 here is CASSETIAFF. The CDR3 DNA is TGTGCCAGCAGTGAAACAATTGCTTTCTTT.

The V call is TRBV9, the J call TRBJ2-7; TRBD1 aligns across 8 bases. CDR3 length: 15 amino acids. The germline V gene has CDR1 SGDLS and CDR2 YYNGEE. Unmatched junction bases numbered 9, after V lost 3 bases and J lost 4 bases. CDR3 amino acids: CASSAGGGGGYEQYF. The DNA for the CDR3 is TGTGCCAGCAGCGCAGGGGGCGGAGGAGGGTACGAGCAGTACTTC. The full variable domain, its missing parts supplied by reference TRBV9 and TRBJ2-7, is DSGVTQTPKHLITATGQRVTLRCSPRSGDLSVYWYQQSLDQGLQFLIQYYNGEERAKGNILERFSAQQFPDLHSELNLSSLELGDSALYFCASSAGGGGGYEQYFGPGTRLTVT.

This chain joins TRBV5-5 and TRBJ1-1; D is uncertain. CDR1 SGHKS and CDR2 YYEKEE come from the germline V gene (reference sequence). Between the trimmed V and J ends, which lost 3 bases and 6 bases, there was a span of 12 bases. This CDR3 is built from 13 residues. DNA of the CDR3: TGTGCCAGCAGCTCGGAAGGCAGCCCTGAAGCTTTCTTT. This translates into CASSSEGSPEAFF.

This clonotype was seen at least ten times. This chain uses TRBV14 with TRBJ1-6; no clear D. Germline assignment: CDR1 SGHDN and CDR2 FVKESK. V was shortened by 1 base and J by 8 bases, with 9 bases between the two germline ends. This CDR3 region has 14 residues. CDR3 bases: TGTGCCAGCAGCCAAGTCTGGAGGGATTCACCCCTCCACTTT. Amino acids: CASSQVWRDSPLHF.

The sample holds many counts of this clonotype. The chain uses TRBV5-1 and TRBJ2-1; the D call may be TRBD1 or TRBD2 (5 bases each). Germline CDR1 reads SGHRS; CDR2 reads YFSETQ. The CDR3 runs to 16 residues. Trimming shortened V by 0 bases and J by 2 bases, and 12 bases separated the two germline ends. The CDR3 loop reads CASSLEGWGTYNEQFF. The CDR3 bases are TGCGCCAGCAGCTTGGAGGGGTGGGGGACCTACAATGAGCAGTTCTTC.

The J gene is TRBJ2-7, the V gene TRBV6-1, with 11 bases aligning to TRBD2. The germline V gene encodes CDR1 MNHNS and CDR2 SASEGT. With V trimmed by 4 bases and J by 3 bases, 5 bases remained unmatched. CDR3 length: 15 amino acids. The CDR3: CASSVLAGGNYEQYF. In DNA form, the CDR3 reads TGTGCCAGCAGTGTTCTAGCGGGAGGCAACTACGAGCAGTACTTC.

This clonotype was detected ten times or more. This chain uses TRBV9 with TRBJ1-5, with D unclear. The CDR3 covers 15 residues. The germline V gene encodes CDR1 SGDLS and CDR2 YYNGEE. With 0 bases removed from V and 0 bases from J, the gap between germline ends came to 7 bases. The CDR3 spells CASSVGQVSNQPQHF. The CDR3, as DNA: TGTGCCAGCAGCGTAGGTCAGGTTAGCAATCAGCCCCAGCATTTT.

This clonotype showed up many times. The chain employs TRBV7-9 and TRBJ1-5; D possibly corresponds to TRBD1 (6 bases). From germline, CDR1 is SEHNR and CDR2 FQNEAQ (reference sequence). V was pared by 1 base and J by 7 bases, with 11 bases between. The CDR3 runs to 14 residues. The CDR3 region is CASSLGTVGQPQHF. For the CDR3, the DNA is TGTGCCAGCAGCTTAGGGACAGTAGGCCAGCCCCAGCATTTT.

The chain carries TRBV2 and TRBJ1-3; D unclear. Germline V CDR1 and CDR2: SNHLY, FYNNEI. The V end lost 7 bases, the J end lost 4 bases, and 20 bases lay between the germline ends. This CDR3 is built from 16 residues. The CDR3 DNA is TGTGCCAGCACCTCGGGAGCGAATTACGGGGGAAACACCATATATTTT. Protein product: CASTSGANYGGNTIYF. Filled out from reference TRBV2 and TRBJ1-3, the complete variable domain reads EPEVTQTPSHQVTQMGQEVILRCVPISNHLYFYWYRQILGQKVEFLVSFYNNEISEKSEIFDDQFSVERPDGSNFTLKIRSTKLEDSAMYFCASTSGANYGGNTIYFGEGSWLTVV.